This T cell receptor (beta chain) derives from a study of spatial heterogeneity in lung cancer (dated by TCRdb to between 2018 and 2021). A note on the overall study: Beta-chain transcripts were consistently detected in greater numbers than alpha-chain transcripts, which likely reflects a higher abundance of beta-chain transcripts. In the raw uncorrected reads, each unique combination of TCR and UMI appeared on average more than ten times. In non-small cell lung cancer, the study made a quantitative comparison of TCR alpha and beta repertoires among multiple tumor regions, matched nontumor lung and blood. Nonsynonymous mutation counts, determined by whole-exome sequencing of tumor tissue, were related to features of the TCR repertoire. Both alpha and beta chains were TCR-sequenced in around 220 tumor regions, fewer than 80 matched nontumor lung samples and some 50 PBMC samples obtained at surgery. Overall results and qualifications from the work: Additional single-cell paired TCR alpha and beta sequencing was considered necessary to confirm, at a functional level, the hypothesis that regional TCRs recognize regional mutations. Ubiquitous expanded tumor TCRs were detected in blood more often at tumor resection than at routine follow-up.

In its sample, this clonotype was seen a few times. Its antigen remains unidentified. The record has no base qualities; no much larger clone is one base away. Libraries were constructed by 5' RACE. The sequencer was a NextSeq 500. To allow correction of PCR and sequencing errors, the TCR library protocol tagged every TCR cDNA molecule with a unique molecular identifier. Regarding the original processing steps: TCR identification, UMI-based error correction and CDR3 extraction were performed with Decombinator tools. TCRs above a frequency of 2 per 1,000, corresponding to the top 1% of the tumor frequency distribution, were defined as expanded. Rényi diversity was computed with the R vegan package after subsampling each repertoire 100 times to 5,000 TCRs. To build CDR3 similarity networks, amino acid triplet string-kernel similarity was used, and CDR3s were connected when their pairwise similarity was above 0.82. The raw public data were reprocessed by TCRdb itself: fastp quality trimming at Q25, MiXCR clonotype calling, in-frame beta chains only. One record per CDR3 amino acid sequence lists the most common genes and DNA. What appears here as the V and J calls and clone size reflects TCRdb's work, not the paper's. For this sample the table gives approximately 49,000 distinct CDR3 sequences, of which approximately 5.3% were detected only once. The ten largest account for 11% of the sample.

The time point label, as the study defines it: sample taken at primary tumor resection. TCR sequencing used whole RNA extracted from tumor and nontumor lung tissue, or from cryopreserved PBMC samples, without cell sorting. Donors were approximately 72 patients with early-stage, untreated non-small cell lung cancer from the lung TRACERx cohort. Only patients with enough RNA available from two or more tumor regions were chosen for TCR sequencing. The TCR was taken from a male donor with early-stage non-small cell lung cancer. The sequences come from PBMCs, collected at surgery.

In nucleotide form, the sequence is TGCGCCAGCAGCCAAGATGGGACTAGCGGGAGCACTTCCTACAATGAGCAGTTCTTC. It encodes CASSQDGTSGSTSYNEQFF. The chain employs TRBV4-1 and TRBJ2-1, with 14 middle bases fitting TRBD2. Reading the germline V gene gives CDR1 MGHRA and CDR2 YSYEKL. Compared with germline, V lacks 0 bases and J lacks 1 base; bases without a gene match: 5. The CDR3 runs 19 amino acids, cysteine and phenylalanine included. The entry retains the CDR3 DNA only, 57 bases that are in frame from base 1.